The present TCR beta chain was sequenced within a study of CD8 T cells in ankylosing spondylitis. To note about this clonotype: The antigen is not known.

Generation of TCR beta libraries employed quantitative 5'-RACE incorporating molecular barcodes. TCRdb reanalysed the 5' RACE reads using MiXCR and keeps one entry per CDR3 protein. The data hold 300,000 to 400,000 distinct CDR3 sequences, with approximately 20% observed a single time. Overall study results and limits: What appeared characteristic of ankylosing spondylitis blood was a TCR beta motif of 7 or 8 highly homologous variants. Significant enrichment of disease-linked clones was reported in matched ankylosing spondylitis synovial fluid. Past studies reported some motif variants in reactive arthritis synovial fluid and blood.

V lost 0 bases and J lost 4, with 15 bases in between. CDR1 is DFQATT and CDR2 is SNEGSKA in the germline V gene (reference sequence). This CDR3 contains 15 residues. The receptor's source is a male donor with ankylosing spondylitis. Sequencing used blood, either unsorted or a sorted T cell fraction (not recorded which). The chain carries TRBV20-1 and TRBJ1-1, with a tentative D call TRBD1 (6 bases). CDR3 coding DNA: TGCAGTGCTAGAGATGCGGGCAGGGGAGGCACTGAAGCTTTCTTT. Protein product: CSARDAGRGGTEAFF.